The rows below give T cell receptor beta chains drawn from one sample of a study of cytomegalovirus exposure and HLA in healthy donors. TCRdb's table, derived via immunoSEQ multiplex PCR, lists solely in-frame clones and lacks some. The sample lists some 260,000 clones, about 88% seen once, with 12% in the top ten. Sequenced material: PBMCs. These receptor sequences come from a man aged 18 to 30 in good health and CMV-seropositive. The CDR3 runs from the conserved cysteine through the conserved F or W. A D gene is named only where the DNA matches it firmly. Clone size is not always given. Where it is, it says once, few, many or a class for expanded clones.

j_call clone_size v_call d_call cdr3_nt cdr3_aa
TRBJ1-1 once TRBV19 TRBD1 TGTGCCAGTAGTCCCATCTCCCGGGACAGGGGAGAAGCTTTCTTT CASSPISRDRGEAFF
TRBJ2-2 NA TRBV6-5 NA TGTGCCAGCAGTTACTCCCCGATTGGGGGCACCGGGGAGCTGTTTTTT CASSYSPIGGTGELFF
TRBJ2-1 NA TRBV29-1 NA TGCAGCGTGGGAGGGGGAGCCTACAATGAGCAGTTCTTC CSVGGGAYNEQFF
TRBJ2-7 NA TRBV7-9 TRBD1 TGTGCCAGCAGCGACGGACAGGGTGACGAGCAGTACTTC CASSDGQGDEQYF
TRBJ1-5 NA TRBV28 TRBD1 TGTGCCAGCAGTCCGAGTCCCGGGACAGCTAGCAATCAGCCCCAGCATTTT CASSPSPGTASNQPQHF
TRBJ1-2 NA TRBV6-5 NA TGTGCCAGCATGGCTTACAAATCGGGCTATGGCTACACCTTC CASMAYKSGYGYTF
TRBJ1-2 NA TRBV6-5 NA TGTGCCAGCAGTTACGATGGGGGCTATGGCTACACCTTC CASSYDGGYGYTF
TRBJ2-6 NA TRBV2 NA TGTGCCAGCAGTGGGTACGGGGCCAACGTCCTGACTTTC CASSGYGANVLTF
TRBJ1-1 few TRBV5-5 NA TGTGCCAGCAGCAAATTGACAGTGAACACTGAAGCTTTCTTT CASSKLTVNTEAFF
TRBJ1-5 NA TRBV28 NA TGTGCCAGCAGTTTCGGTTACCAGGGAAGCCAGCCCCAGCATTTT CASSFGYQGSQPQHF
TRBJ2-1 once TRBV16 NA TGTGCCAGCAGCCTTTCTGCCAATGAGCAGTTCTTC CASSLSANEQFF
TRBJ2-3 NA TRBV4-2 TRBD2 TGTGCCAGCAGCCAAGAATTAGCGGGAGGACCTAGCACAGATACGCAGTATTTT CASSQELAGGPSTDTQYF
TRBJ1-5 NA TRBV6-1 NA TGTGCCAGCAGTGAAGAAAGGGGCACGCAGCCCCAGCATTTT CASSEERGTQPQHF
TRBJ2-3 NA TRBV10-3 NA TGTGCCATCACAGGAGGGCAGGCAGATACGCAGTATTTT CAITGGQADTQYF
TRBJ2-7 NA TRBV2 NA TGTGCCAGCACCAGTGAGGAAAGTTCCACGGAGCAGTACTTC CASTSEESSTEQYF
TRBJ2-7 NA TRBV14 TRBD2 TGTGCCAGCAGGATTAGCGGGGTGAGCTCCTACGAGCAGTACTTC CASRISGVSSYEQYF
TRBJ2-5 NA TRBV5-1 TRBD1 TGCGCCAGCAGCAAAGGGACAGGGGCTATAGAGACCCAGTACTTC CASSKGTGAIETQYF
TRBJ2-7 NA TRBV7-8 NA TGTGCCAGCAGCTTAGTATCAGGTTCCTACGAGCAGTACTTC CASSLVSGSYEQYF
TRBJ2-7 NA TRBV30 NA TGTGCCTGGAGGGCGGACAGTTCCGAGCAGTACTTC CAWRADSSEQYF
TRBJ2-4 NA TRBV5-6 TRBD2 TGTGCCAGCAGCCAGACTAGCGGGAGGATCCAAAACATTCAGTACTTC CASSQTSGRIQNIQYF
TRBJ2-1 NA TRBV27 NA TGTGCCAGCAGTCCTAGGTTTCCCTACTACAATGAGCAGTTCTTC CASSPRFPYYNEQFF
TRBJ1-2 once TRBV15 NA TGTGCCACCAGCAGAGATCTGGAGGGGCTCTATGGCTACACCTTC CATSRDLEGLYGYTF
TRBJ1-1 NA TRBV2 NA TGTGCCAGCAGTGTCAGGGACACTGAAGCTTTCTTT CASSVRDTEAFF
TRBJ2-7 few TRBV27 NA TGTGCCAGCAGTCGTGCCACCGACTCCTACGAGCAGTACTTC CASSRATDSYEQYF
TRBJ2-1 NA TRBV11-2 TRBD2 TGTGCCAGCAGCTTAGAACGGACTAGCGGGAGTCGGTACAATGAGCAGTTCTTC CASSLERTSGSRYNEQFF
TRBJ2-7 NA TRBV6-1 NA TGTGCCAGCAGTGGTGATCCCGGGACTTATTACGAGCAGTACTTC CASSGDPGTYYEQYF
TRBJ2-7 NA TRBV30 NA TGTGCCTGGAGTGTGGCGGGCGAGCAGTACTTC CAWSVAGEQYF
TRBJ2-3 NA TRBV27 NA TGTGCCAGCAGTTTTGTAGCATCAGATACGCAGTATTTT CASSFVASDTQYF
TRBJ2-1 NA TRBV27 NA TGTGCCAGCAGTTTAACGGTCCCATCTGGCAATGAGCAGTTCTTC CASSLTVPSGNEQFF